Following are 6 T cell receptor beta chains from one sample sequenced in a study of sequential checkpoint blockade in melanoma. Treatment here: randomized to nivolumab then ipilimumab (arm A) or the reverse (arm B). TCRdb keeps only in-frame clones here, not all; method: immunoSEQ multiplex PCR. The sample includes around 18,000 clones, about 74% seen only once; the top ten take approximately 35%. The specimen was CD8+ T cells sorted from blood (inferred from file names), collected from a patient given nivolumab and ipilimumab in sequence. Receptors originate from a human donor with melanoma.

This clone was observed a handful of times. J is TRBJ2-3 and V is TRBV6-6; 7 positions agree with TRBD1. Germline CDR1 reads MNHNY; CDR2 reads SVGAGI (reference sequence). The CDR3 runs to 14 residues. Unmatched junction bases numbered 5, after V lost 6 bases and J lost 2 bases. The CDR3 DNA reads TGTGCCAGCAGAGACAGGGTGAACACAGATACGCAGTATTTT. Amino acid sequence: CASRDRVNTDTQYF.

This clone was detected once. The V and J genes are TRBV6-1 and TRBJ1-5, with D maybe TRBD1 (5 bases). V was clipped by 0 bases and J by 3 bases, with 12 bases between them. From germline, CDR1 is MNHNS and CDR2 SASEGT. The CDR3 extends over 16 amino acids. This CDR3 is CASSEAGGFNNQPQHF. The CDR3, as DNA: TGTGCCAGCAGTGAAGCGGGGGGGTTTAACAATCAGCCCCAGCATTTT.

V gene TRBV6-1 combines with J gene TRBJ2-7; 7 bases line up with TRBD1. The trim removed 4 bases at V and 7 bases at J, leaving 13 bases unmatched. This CDR3 is 15 amino acids long. Germline loops: CDR1 MNHNS, CDR2 SASEGT. This chain's CDR3 is CASSGEPDRLEEQYF. The CDR3 DNA reads as TGTGCCAGCAGTGGGGAACCGGACAGGCTGGAGGAGCAGTACTTC.

The rearrangement links TRBV29-1 to TRBJ2-2; 10 bases are shared with TRBD1. V trimming: 4 bases; J trimming: 0 bases; junction bases outside the gene matches: 5. The CDR3 runs to 16 residues. Looked up from germline, CDR1 is SQVTM and CDR2 is ANQGSEA. The CDR3 nucleotides are TGCAGCGTTGTTCGCGGACAGGGGGCGAACACCGGGGAGCTGTTTTTT. Translating gives CSVVRGQGANTGELFF.

The J gene is TRBJ1-5, the V gene TRBV27; maybe TRBD1 (5 bases). Trimming took 6 bases from V and 0 from J, leaving 15 bases between them. Germline-derived CDR1 and CDR2 are MNHEY and SMNVEV (reference sequence). The CDR3 length is 16 residues. Here the CDR3 reads CASRETGTYSNQPQHF. In DNA form, the CDR3 reads TGTGCCAGCAGAGAAACAGGAACCTATAGCAATCAGCCCCAGCATTTT.

The chain is built from TRBV7-2 and TRBJ2-7, with 9 nucleotides matching TRBD2. The CDR3 length is 14 residues. Germline lookup yields CDR1 SGHTA and CDR2 FQGNSA. V was pared by 6 bases and J by 5 bases, with 8 bases of the junction left unmatched. For the CDR3, the DNA is TGTGCCAGCAGGAGTAGCGGGAGTCTCGACGAGCAGTACTTC. Encoded protein: CASRSSGSLDEQYF.